A single sample gave rise to the 30 T cell receptor beta chains below, sequenced in a study of OX40 agonist ivuxolimab in advanced cancers. TCRdb's table, derived via immunoSEQ multiplex PCR, lists solely in-frame clones and lacks some. The sample holds tens of thousands of clones, approximately 80% seen once. The sequencing used CD4+ or CD8+ T cells sorted from blood, collected in a trial of the OX40 agonist ivuxolimab. The receptors were sampled from an adult with an advanced solid tumor such as melanoma, head and neck, liver or kidney cancer.

To note about this clone: The junction differs from germline at one of its ends, possibly a read error. This chain connects TRBV5-1 to TRBJ2-7; tentatively, D is TRBD2 (6 bases). CDR1 and CDR2 (germline): SGHRS, YFSETQ. The CDR3 runs 14 residues. The chain's CDR3 is CASSPEGVSGALIF. CDR3 DNA sequence: TGCGCCAGCAGCCCGGAAGGGGTTAGCGGTGCTCTAATCTTC.

The chain couples TRBV7-8 to TRBJ2-7, with a tentative D call TRBD1 (5 bases). V was shortened by 1 base and J by 2 bases, with 12 bases between the two germline ends. The CDR3 spans 15 residues. The germline V gene encodes CDR1 SGHVS and CDR2 FQNEAQ. Written as DNA, the CDR3 is TGTGCCAGCAGCTTAGTTCGCATAGGGGCCTACGAGCAGTACTTC. Translated, it gives CASSLVRIGAYEQYF.

CDR3 loop: CAISESGGGTTKNIQYF. In DNA, the CDR3 is TGTGCCATCAGTGAGTCAGGCGGCGGAACAACCAAAAACATTCAGTACTTC. The chain couples TRBV10-3 to TRBJ2-4; D unresolved. The length of the CDR3 is 17 residues. V dropped 0 bases and J dropped 2 bases, with 14 bases sitting between them. In germline, CDR1 is ENHRY, CDR2 SYGVKD.

The V and J genes are TRBV30 and TRBJ2-3; 9 bases agree with TRBD2. Looked up from germline, CDR1 is GTSNPN and CDR2 is SVGIG (reference sequence). The CDR3 runs 15 residues. V shed 0 bases, J shed 7 bases, and the junction held 8 bases outside the gene matches. CDR3 coding DNA: TGTGCCTGGAGTGTAAGGCGGGAGGGCCGAAATACGCAGTATTTT. Translation: CAWSVRREGRNTQYF.

The gene calls are TRBV5-1 and TRBJ2-1, with D perhaps TRBD2 (5 bases). The CDR3 is made up of 15 amino acids. V shed 3 bases and J shed 10 bases, with 20 bases lying between them. Germline CDR1 and CDR2: SGHRS and YFSETQ. The CDR3 loop reads CASSSPGSSSGEQFF. In DNA, the CDR3 is TGCGCCAGCAGCTCCCCCGGGTCCAGTTCGGGGGAGCAGTTCTTC.

The chain has TRBV18 and TRBJ2-2, with D perhaps matching TRBD1 (5 bases). CDR1 and CDR2 from the germline V gene are KGHSH and LQKENI. The CDR3 spans 14 residues. V lost 10 bases and J lost 0, with 12 bases in between. Here the CDR3 reads CATTGSANTGELFF. CDR3 nucleotide sequence: TGTGCCACCACAGGATCCGCGAACACCGGGGAGCTGTTTTTT.

The chain employs TRBV27 and TRBJ2-1; 7 bases are shared with TRBD2. Germline CDR1 and CDR2: MNHEY and SMNVEV (reference sequence). V shed 8 bases and J 8 bases; nucleotides not matched to a gene: 12. The CDR3 extends over 14 amino acids. The CDR3 DNA is TGTGCCAGCTGGCCGGGAGGTAATTTGGATGAGCAGTTCTTC. Protein product: CASWPGGNLDEQFF.

This rearrangement joins TRBV2 to TRBJ1-1, with no clear D. CDR1 is SNHLY, CDR2 FYNNEI, per germline. The CDR3 totals 15 residues. The ends were cut back, 6 bases at V and 1 base at J, with 15 bases in the middle. CDR3 region: CASRGIKAQNTEAFF. The CDR3 nucleotides are TGTGCCAGCAGGGGGATTAAGGCACAGAACACTGAAGCTTTCTTT.

The chain combines TRBV7-9 with TRBJ1-2; TRBD1 agrees at 7 bases. The CDR3 is made up of 16 amino acids. CDR1 and CDR2 (germline): SEHNR, FQNEAQ (reference sequence). V shed 5 bases and J 1 base; nucleotides not matched to a gene: 10. DNA of the CDR3: TGTGCCAGCAGCCAACTTACGACAGGGAGTAACTATGGCTACACCTTC. It translates to CASSQLTTGSNYGYTF.

The V gene is TRBV5-5, the J gene TRBJ2-7, with no clear D. The CDR3 totals 9 residues. CDR1 and CDR2 from the germline V gene are SGHKS and YYEKEE (reference sequence). Trimming stripped 4 bases from V and 13 bases from J, with 9 bases between. The CDR3 DNA reads TGTGCCAGCAGCCTACCCCCCTACTTC. Its protein is CASSLPPYF.

The chain uses TRBV30 and TRBJ1-1; the D gene is possibly TRBD1 (5 bases). Trimming removed 3 bases from V and 4 bases from J, with 12 bases in between. CDR3 length: 13 residues. Per germline, CDR1 GTSNPN and CDR2 SVGIG (reference sequence). The CDR3 DNA reads TGTGCCTGGAGCCCTTTAGGGACCACTGAAGCTTTCTTT. Protein product: CAWSPLGTTEAFF.

This clone appeared a few times. The chain joins TRBV7-6 to TRBJ2-7; 10 positions match TRBD1. Germline assignment: CDR1 SGHVS and CDR2 FNYEAQ. J was trimmed by 2 bases and V by 5 bases; bases with no gene match: 15. The CDR3 loop spans 18 amino acids. Here the CDR3 reads CASSPIDRGRRAAYEQYF. The CDR3 DNA is TGTGCCAGCAGCCCAATTGACAGGGGGCGACGGGCCGCCTACGAGCAGTACTTC.

The rearrangement uses TRBV7-3 and TRBJ2-1; D remains unclear. CDR1 and CDR2 from the germline V gene are SGHTA and FQGTGA. The CDR3 loop spans 13 amino acids. Trimming took 2 bases from V and 8 from J, leaving 10 bases between them. The CDR3 DNA reads TGTGCCAGCAGCTTAGCCCTTTTCCATGAGCAGTTCTTC. Translation: CASSLALFHEQFF.

The table lists this clone with a count of one. The CDR3: CASLTGAGNTIYF. DNA of the CDR3: TGTGCCTCCTTAACGGGGGCTGGAAACACCATATATTTT. The chain carries TRBV28 and TRBJ1-3; D possibly corresponds to TRBD1 (5 bases). Germline loops: CDR1 MDHEN, CDR2 SYDVKM. V shed 11 bases and J shed 2 bases, with 13 bases lying between them. The CDR3 covers 13 residues. Looking up the rest from reference TRBV28 and TRBJ1-3 gives the full variable domain: DVKVTQSSRYLVKRTGEKVFLECVQDMDHENMFWYRQDPGLGLRLIYFSYDVKMKEKGDIPEGYSVSREKKERFSLILESASTNQTSMYLCASLTGAGNTIYFGEGSWLTVV.

CDR3 nucleotide sequence: TGTGCCAGCAGTCGTAGGACGGGGGGATATGGCTACACCTTC. It specifies CASSRRTGGYGYTF. The rearrangement uses TRBV28 and TRBJ1-2, with a possible D match to TRBD1 (5 bases). Trimming stripped 5 bases from V and 5 bases from J, with 15 bases between. This CDR3 spans 14 amino acids. Looked up from germline, CDR1 is MDHEN and CDR2 is SYDVKM.

The rearrangement links TRBV28 to TRBJ1-2; D is unresolved. The CDR3 loop spans 15 amino acids. From germline, CDR1 is MDHEN and CDR2 SYDVKM. V was trimmed by 5 bases and J by 4 bases, leaving 17 bases between them. The CDR3 DNA follows: TGTGCCAGCAGTGTGGGTGGAGGGCATCTCTATGGCTACACCTTC. Translated, it gives CASSVGGGHLYGYTF.

This chain uses TRBV6-6 with TRBJ1-1; maybe TRBD1 (6 bases). Trimming cost V 0 bases and J 5 bases, with 16 bases left between them. The CDR3 covers 16 residues. CDR1 is MNHNY and CDR2 is SVGAGI in the germline V gene (reference sequence). CDR3 in DNA: TGTGCCAGCAGTTACTCGCATCAGGGGAAGGATACTGAAGCTTTCTTT. Translation: CASSYSHQGKDTEAFF.

The CDR3 nucleotides read TGCGCCAGCAGCTCGACAGATAATTCACCCCTCCACTTT. Encoded protein: CASSSTDNSPLHF. The rearrangement uses TRBV5-1 and TRBJ1-6, with D possibly TRBD1 on 5 matching bases. There are 13 residues in the CDR3. V shed 3 bases and J shed 5 bases, with 6 bases lying between them. Germline-derived CDR1 and CDR2 are SGHRS and YFSETQ.

The chain links TRBV29-1 to TRBJ2-7; D unresolved. V was shortened by 4 bases and J by 3 bases, with 10 bases between the two germline ends. CDR1 and CDR2 from the germline V gene are SQVTM and ANQGSEA. This CDR3 contains 12 residues. The chain's CDR3 is CSVGGTYYEQYF. Written as DNA, the CDR3 is TGCAGCGTTGGAGGAACCTACTACGAGCAGTACTTC.

The chain joins TRBV29-1 to TRBJ1-5, with 8 positions matching TRBD1. Trimming at V came to 2 bases and at J to 6 bases, leaving 3 bases not matched to a gene. This CDR3 spans 13 amino acids. In germline, CDR1 is SQVTM, CDR2 ANQGSEA. The CDR3 sequence is CSVETGGGQPQHF. CDR3 DNA sequence: TGCAGCGTTGAAACAGGGGGAGGTCAGCCCCAGCATTTT.

This clone has just one count. V and J are TRBV5-4 and TRBJ1-2; the D gene is possibly TRBD1 (6 bases). CDR3 length equals 15 residues. V dropped 4 bases and J dropped 0 bases, with 13 bases sitting between them. Germline CDR1 SGHNT, CDR2 YYREEE (reference sequence). CDR3 region: CASSPRDTTNYGYTF. CDR3 bases: TGTGCCAGCAGCCCCCGGGACACGACTAACTATGGCTACACCTTC.

The chain joins TRBV25-1 to TRBJ2-7; perhaps TRBD2 as D (6 bases). The V gene's germline CDR1 is MGHDK and CDR2 SYGVNS. CDR3 size: 14 residues. Deletions cut 1 base from V and 9 bases from J, with 16 bases between. The CDR3 protein is CASSEFGGGARQYF. The CDR3 coding sequence is TGTGCCAGCAGTGAATTTGGAGGAGGGGCGCGGCAGTACTTC.

CDR3 in DNA: TGTGCCAGCTCAAAGGCGATAACGGGAGGGAACACCGGGGAGCTGTTTTTT. Protein product: CASSKAITGGNTGELFF. This chain links TRBV18 with TRBJ2-2; TRBD2 matches 7 bases. The V gene end was trimmed by 5 bases and the J gene end by 1 base; junction bases not matched to a gene: 10. Germline CDR1 reads KGHSH; CDR2 reads LQKENI. The CDR3 loop spans 17 amino acids. The complete variable domain, with remaining parts taken from reference TRBV18 and TRBJ2-2, reads NAGVMQNPRHLVRRRGQEARLRCSPMKGHSHVYWYRQLPEEGLKFMVYLQKENIIDESGMPKERFSAEFPKEGPSILRIQQVVRGDSAAYFCASSKAITGGNTGELFFGEGSRLTVL.

The chain joins TRBV27 to TRBJ2-5; 11 bases match TRBD1. V was pared by 5 bases and J by 0 bases, with 8 bases of the junction left unmatched. Per the germline V gene, CDR1 is MNHEY and CDR2 is SMNVEV (reference sequence). The CDR3 totals 17 residues. CDR3 amino acids: CASSPLGTGGYQETQYF. CDR3 bases: TGTGCCAGCAGTCCACTCGGGACAGGGGGATACCAAGAGACCCAGTACTTC.

This chain uses TRBV27 with TRBJ2-3, with D unresolved. Germline values: CDR1 MNHEY, CDR2 SMNVEV (reference sequence). CDR3 length: 13 residues. V lost 6 bases and J lost 5, with 12 bases in between. The CDR3 region is CASSFNPLDTQYF. DNA of the CDR3: TGTGCCAGCAGCTTCAACCCCCTAGATACGCAGTATTTT.

The chain couples TRBV6-6 to TRBJ1-1; D ambiguous. Germline assignment: CDR1 MNHNY and CDR2 SVGAGI (reference sequence). The CDR3 consists of 13 residues. V lost 5 bases and J 1 base, leaving 8 bases between the germline ends. CDR3 sequence: CASSQTWNTEAFF. For the CDR3, the DNA is TGTGCCAGCAGTCAGACATGGAACACTGAAGCTTTCTTT.

The chain joins TRBV7-8 to TRBJ1-1, with D maybe TRBD1 (5 bases). Germline V gives CDR1 SGHVS, CDR2 FQNEAQ. Trimming took off 5 bases at V and 0 bases at J, with 16 bases between the two ends. The CDR3 spans 16 residues. CDR3 sequence reads: CASSPSRGAMNTEAFF. CDR3 nucleotides: TGTGCCAGCAGCCCGTCGAGAGGGGCGATGAACACTGAAGCTTTCTTT.

V is TRBV4-1 and J is TRBJ2-7, with 9 nucleotides matching TRBD1. The CDR3 loop spans 15 amino acids. CDR1 and CDR2 from the germline V gene are MGHRA and YSYEKL. Trimming at V came to 5 bases and at J to 2 bases, leaving 7 bases not matched to a gene. The CDR3 DNA reads TGCGCCAGCAGCTCAGGTCGGGACAGGGCCTACGAGCAGTACTTC. Residues: CASSSGRDRAYEQYF.

This clone was seen just once. The V gene is TRBV9, the J gene TRBJ1-6; D is unclear. Trimming shortened V by 4 bases and J by 11 bases, and 19 bases separated the two germline ends. Germline CDR1 SGDLS, CDR2 YYNGEE. The CDR3 is 15 residues long. The CDR3 coding sequence is TGTGCCAGCAGCCCCGGCAATCTTGCCGGTACACCCCTCCACTTT. Its translation: CASSPGNLAGTPLHF.

This clone was recorded only once. The chain has TRBV7-3 and TRBJ2-1, with 10 bases identical to TRBD2. V shed 5 bases, J shed 4 bases, and the junction held 5 bases outside the gene matches. Germline loops: CDR1 SGHTA, CDR2 FQGTGA. The CDR3 length is 15 residues. The CDR3 protein is CASSLGTSEYNEQFF. CDR3 bases: TGTGCCAGCAGCCTGGGGACTAGCGAGTACAATGAGCAGTTCTTC.